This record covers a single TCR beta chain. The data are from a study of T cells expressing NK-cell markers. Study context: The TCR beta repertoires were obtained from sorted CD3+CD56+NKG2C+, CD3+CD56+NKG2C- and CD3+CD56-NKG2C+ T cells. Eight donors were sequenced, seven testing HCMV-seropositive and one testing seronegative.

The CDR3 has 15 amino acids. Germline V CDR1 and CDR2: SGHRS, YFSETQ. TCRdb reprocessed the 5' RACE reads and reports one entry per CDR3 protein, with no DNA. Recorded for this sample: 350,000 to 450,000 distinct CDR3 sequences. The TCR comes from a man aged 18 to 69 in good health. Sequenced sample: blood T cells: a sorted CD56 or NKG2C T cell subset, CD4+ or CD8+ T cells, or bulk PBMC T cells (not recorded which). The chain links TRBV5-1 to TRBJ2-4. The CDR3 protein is CASSFDILAKNIQYF.